The 4 T cell receptor beta chains presented below share a single source sample, sequenced in a study of response to subunit inactivated influenza vaccine (dated by TCRdb to 2017 to 2018). The library was made by RT-PCR. The run used an Illumina HiSeq 2500. TCRdb trimmed public reads at Q25 via fastp, called clones via MiXCR and kept in-frame beta chains. CDR3 protein duplicates are merged, each entry listing the most common genes and DNA. The sample table holds roughly 760,000 distinct CDR3 sequences, of which around 20% were seen once. Of the sample, roughly 10% is held by the ten largest clones. The specimen comprised PBMCs from blood, sampled roughly 5 days after vaccination. These TCRs come from a man aged 45 to 65 who received an inactivated influenza vaccine. Donor details come from another sample of the same person, matched by shared clones.

This clonotype was seen ten or more times. The chain couples TRBV7-9 to TRBJ2-3; possibly TRBD1 or TRBD2 for D (5 bases each). With 4 bases removed from V and 4 bases from J, the gap between germline ends came to 12 bases. CDR1 is SEHNR and CDR2 is FQNEAQ in the germline V gene (reference sequence). CDR3 length equals 14 residues. The CDR3 spells CASSSPRGADTQYF. CDR3 nucleotide sequence: TGTGCCAGCAGCTCCCCCCGAGGGGCAGATACGCAGTATTTT. The full variable domain, with the rest looked up from reference TRBV7-9 and TRBJ2-3, is DTGVSQNPRHKITKRGQNVTFRCDPISEHNRLYWYRQTLGQGPEFLTYFQNEAQLEKSRLLSDRFSAERPKGSFSTLEIQRTEQGDSAMYLCASSSPRGADTQYFGPGTRLTVL.

This clonotype was found many times. The chain employs TRBV21-1 and TRBJ1-5; the D segment call TRBD1 is taken from the table without a DNA check. TRBV21-1 has pseudogene status. CDR3 length: 13 amino acids. CDR3 sequence (DNA): TGTGCCAGCAGCAAACAGGGGTTGGAGCCCCAGCATTTT. Amino acid sequence: CASSKQGLEPQHF.

The rearrangement joins TRBV3-1 to TRBJ2-2; TRBD2 matches at 10 bases. Germline-derived CDR1 and CDR2 are LGHDT and YNNKEL (reference sequence). J lost 0 bases, V lost 6 bases, and 7 bases had no gene match. CDR3 length equals 17 residues. Written as DNA, the CDR3 is TGTGCCAGCAGACCACCGGGACTAGCGTCGAACACCGGGGAGCTGTTTTTT. Translated, it gives CASRPPGLASNTGELFF.

V usage is TRBV12-3 or TRBV12-4 and J usage is TRBJ2-1, with 7 nucleotides matching TRBD1. The CDR3 has 15 amino acids. After removal of 2 bases from V and 8 bases from J, the junction contained 9 bases not matched to a gene. CDR3 nucleotides: TGTGCCAGCAGTTTAAGGGGGCTCCCAGGGTATGAGCAGTTCTTC. This encodes CASSLRGLPGYEQFF.